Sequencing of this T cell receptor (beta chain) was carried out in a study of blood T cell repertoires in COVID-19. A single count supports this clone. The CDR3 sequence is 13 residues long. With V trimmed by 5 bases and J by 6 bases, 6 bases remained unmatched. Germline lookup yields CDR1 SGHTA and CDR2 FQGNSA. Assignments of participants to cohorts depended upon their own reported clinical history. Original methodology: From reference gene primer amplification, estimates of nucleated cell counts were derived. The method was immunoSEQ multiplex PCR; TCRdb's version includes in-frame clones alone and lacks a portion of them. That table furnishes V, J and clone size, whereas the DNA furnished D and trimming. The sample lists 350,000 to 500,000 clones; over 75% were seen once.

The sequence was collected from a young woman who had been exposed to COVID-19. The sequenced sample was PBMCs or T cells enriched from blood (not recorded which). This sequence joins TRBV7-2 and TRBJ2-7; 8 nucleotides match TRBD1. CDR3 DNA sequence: TGTGCCAGCAGCCCGGACAGGGTGTCCGAGCAGTACTTC. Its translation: CASSPDRVSEQYF.